The 6 T cell receptor beta chains below were found in one sample sequenced in a study of vaccination and CD4 T cells after COVID-19 (dated 2022 in TCRdb). The antigens of these receptors remain unknown. This specimen's treatment or condition label, interpreted: approximately 10-day PBMC culture with coronavirus spike peptide pools or control peptides (ViraFEST assay). The method was PCR. Sequencing relied on an Illumina iSeq 100. DNA from cultured CD4+ T cells underwent TCR sequencing with the Oncomine TCR Beta short-read assay at the Johns Hopkins FTIC core. Using fastp trimming at Q25 and MiXCR clonotype assembly, TCRdb reanalyzed the public sequencing data and kept in-frame beta chains. Each record represents a unique CDR3 protein, reported with the most common genes and DNA among its rows. In all, the sample holds roughly 13,000 distinct CDR3 sequences, and roughly three fifths of those were seen once. Roughly 14% of the sample belongs to the ten largest clones.

The sequencing input was CD4+ T cells from blood, cultured in vitro. The receptors originated from a human donor who had recovered from COVID-19.

Only a few counts were recorded for this clonotype. The chain has TRBV20-1 and TRBJ1-1; 10 bases align to TRBD1. The CDR3 is 13 amino acids. In germline, CDR1 is DFQATT, CDR2 SNEGSKA (reference sequence). V was pared by 5 bases and J by 6 bases, with 6 bases of the junction left unmatched. CDR3 amino acids: CSAAGTGEAEAFF. CDR3 DNA sequence: TGCAGTGCTGCCGGGACAGGGGAAGCTGAAGCTTTCTTT.

The chain joins TRBV5-1 to TRBJ1-6, with D perhaps TRBD1 (6 bases). The CDR3 runs to 12 residues. Germline V gives CDR1 SGHRS, CDR2 YFSETQ. Between the trimmed V and J ends, which lost 1 base and 10 bases, there was a span of 6 bases. CDR3 in amino acids: CASSLTGSPLHF. The CDR3 coding sequence is TGCGCCAGCAGCTTGACAGGGTCACCCCTCCACTTT.

The chain combines TRBV12-3 or TRBV12-4 with TRBJ1-6; 10 nucleotides match TRBD1. V lost 6 bases, J lost 8 bases, and 4 bases stayed unmatched. The CDR3 totals 14 residues. The CDR3 spells CASRGQGGDSPLHF. CDR3 DNA sequence: TGTGCCAGCAGAGGACAGGGGGGAGATTCACCCCTCCACTTT.

The chain combines TRBV20-1 with TRBJ1-6; TRBD1 matches 10 bases. There are 16 residues in the CDR3. The V and J ends lost 5 bases and 8 bases, in that order; junction bases with no gene match: 12. Looked up from germline, CDR1 is DFQATT and CDR2 is SNEGSKA (reference sequence). CDR3 amino acids: CSADPETGGGDSPLHF. CDR3 nucleotides: TGCAGTGCTGACCCCGAGACAGGGGGCGGCGATTCACCCCTCCACTTT.

This rearrangement joins TRBV2 to TRBJ2-1, with TRBD2 as a possible D gene (6 bases). The V and J ends lost 4 bases and 1 base respectively, with 8 bases between them. The CDR3 is 14 residues long. Germline V gives CDR1 SNHLY, CDR2 FYNNEI. The CDR3 DNA follows: TGTGCCAGCAGTGCAGGGAGGTCCTACAATGAGCAGTTCTTC. As protein: CASSAGRSYNEQFF.

The chain joins TRBV6-2 or TRBV6-3 to TRBJ2-2; TRBD1 matches at 9 bases. V was pared by 7 bases and J by 1 base, with 4 bases of the junction left unmatched. Per germline, CDR1 MNHEY and CDR2 SVGEGT. The CDR3 consists of 15 residues. CDR3 bases: TGTGCCAGCACCACAGGGGGCCGGAACACCGGGGAGCTGTTTTTT. As protein: CASTTGGRNTGELFF.